A single sample gave rise to the 19 T cell receptor beta chains below, sequenced in a study of naive and memory T cell subsets (dated by TCRdb to 2017 to 2019). Library prep was done by UMI-ligation and nested PCR. Sequencing was carried out with an Illumina MiSeq. An equimolar mix of two oligonucleotides covering both TRBC1 and TRBC2 was used as the beta constant-region primer. TCRdb ran its own pipeline on the public reads, namely fastp trimming at Q25 and MiXCR clone calling, and kept in-frame beta chains. Each CDR3 protein appears once, grouped with its most common genes and DNA. The sample data list 130,000 to 150,000 distinct CDR3 sequences, and more than 15% of these were observed just once. Of the sample, roughly 0.13% falls within the top ten clones. Material for sequencing was naive CD4+ T cells from blood. Per the publication, the cell subset or site label means: naive T cells, CD45RA high CD27+. All receptors derive from a human donor in good health.

The chain employs TRBV9 and TRBJ2-7; 10 bases are shared with TRBD1. Germline CDR1 SGDLS, CDR2 YYNGEE. CDR3 length equals 15 residues. The junction had 7 bases not matched to a gene; V was cut back by 4 bases and J by 3 bases. In DNA form, the CDR3 reads TGTGCCAGCAGCATCGGGACAGGGGTGGGCTACGAGCAGTACTTC. As protein: CASSIGTGVGYEQYF.

The chain links TRBV7-9 to TRBJ1-3; D remains unclear. With 3 bases removed from V and 0 bases from J, the gap between germline ends came to 12 bases. CDR1 is SEHNR and CDR2 is FQNEAQ in the germline V gene (reference sequence). This CDR3 is built from 16 residues. The CDR3 protein is CASSLLGRFSGNTIYF. CDR3 nucleotide sequence: TGTGCCAGCAGCTTGCTGGGGAGGTTCTCTGGAAACACCATATATTTT.

The chain joins TRBV6-5 to TRBJ2-7; 8 nucleotides line up with TRBD2. The germline V gene encodes CDR1 MNHEY and CDR2 SVGAGI. Trimming took 8 bases from V and 3 from J; bases not matched to a gene: 9. The CDR3 has 14 amino acids. The CDR3: CASRDGAGVYEQYF. CDR3 DNA: TGTGCCAGCCGAGATGGAGCGGGAGTCTACGAGCAGTACTTC.

The chain links TRBV5-1 to TRBJ2-2; a weak D match, TRBD2 (5 bases). Per germline, CDR1 SGHRS and CDR2 YFSETQ. V gave up 3 bases and J gave up 0 bases, with 9 bases separating them. The CDR3 consists of 15 residues. CDR3: CASSSSPSNTGELFF. The DNA of the CDR3 is TGCGCCAGCAGCTCTAGCCCATCGAACACCGGGGAGCTGTTTTTT.

This clonotype was seen more than once but under ten times. The V call is TRBV12-3 or TRBV12-4, the J call TRBJ1-6; D uncertain. V lost 0 bases, J lost 7 bases, and 13 bases lay in between. The CDR3 has 16 residues. CDR3 residues: CASSLASVVLNSPLHF. CDR3 sequence (DNA): TGTGCCAGCAGTTTAGCGTCGGTTGTGCTAAATTCACCCCTCCACTTT.

The table lists this clonotype with a few counts. The V call is TRBV5-1, the J call TRBJ1-1; D gene ambiguous. The CDR3 extends over 15 amino acids. Looked up from germline, CDR1 is SGHRS and CDR2 is YFSETQ. The V end lost 0 bases, the J end lost 6 bases, and 15 bases lay between the germline ends. The CDR3 nucleotides are TGCGCCAGCAGCTTGGCCGCACGCGCGGGGTCTGAAGCTTTCTTT. Its protein is CASSLAARAGSEAFF.

The chain is built from TRBV29-1 and TRBJ1-1; no reliable D call. Trimming pared 5 bases from V and 4 bases from J, leaving 14 bases between. From germline, CDR1 is SQVTM and CDR2 ANQGSEA. The CDR3 has 13 amino acids. This CDR3 is CSVLVDALTEAFF. DNA of the CDR3: TGCAGCGTTTTGGTTGACGCCCTCACTGAAGCTTTCTTT.

This chain joins TRBV7-9 and TRBJ2-7; 7 nucleotides align to TRBD1. V lost 5 bases to trimming and J lost 2 bases; unmatched junction nucleotides: 9. Per the germline V gene, CDR1 is SEHNR and CDR2 is FQNEAQ (reference sequence). This CDR3 region has 15 residues. The CDR3 coding sequence is TGTGCCAGCAGCCAAGCTAGGACAGGACCCTACGAGCAGTACTTC. As protein: CASSQARTGPYEQYF. The full variable domain, completed using reference TRBV7-9 and TRBJ2-7, is DTGVSQNPRHKITKRGQNVTFRCDPISEHNRLYWYRQTLGQGPEFLTYFQNEAQLEKSRLLSDRFSAERPKGSFSTLEIQRTEQGDSAMYLCASSQARTGPYEQYFGPGTRLTVT.

The CDR3 is CASSADRTTEAFF. CDR3 coding DNA: TGTGCCAGCAGCGCCGACCGGACCACTGAAGCTTTCTTT. The chain links TRBV2 to TRBJ1-1; D not certain. This CDR3 region has 13 residues. Germline assignment: CDR1 SNHLY and CDR2 FYNNEI. V lost 6 bases to trimming and J lost 4 bases, with 12 bases between them.

In its sample, this clonotype was seen a few times. The gene calls are TRBV27 and TRBJ2-1, with 13 bases identical to TRBD2. The germline V gene has CDR1 MNHEY and CDR2 SMNVEV (reference sequence). Trimming cost V 4 bases and J 7 bases; bases outside gene matches: 4. This CDR3 region has 15 residues. The CDR3 region has the DNA TGTGCCAGCAGTTACGGGACTAGCGGGAAGAATGAGCAGTTCTTC. Protein product: CASSYGTSGKNEQFF.

This clonotype occurred a few times. The CDR3 spells CATRKGQGAEKLFF. The CDR3 DNA reads as TGTGCCACCAGGAAGGGACAGGGGGCTGAAAAACTGTTTTTT. The chain is built from TRBV15 and TRBJ1-4, with TRBD1 identical over 12 bases. Germline V gene sequence: CDR1 LNHNV, CDR2 YYDKDF (reference sequence). CDR3 length: 14 amino acids. Germline trimming cut 6 bases from V and 7 bases from J; bases unmatched to any gene: 3.

This clonotype was seen a few times. The chain recombines TRBV7-8 with TRBJ2-5; weak D call: TRBD1 (6 bases). V shed 1 base and J shed 0 bases, with 12 bases lying between them. The V gene's germline CDR1 is SGHVS and CDR2 FQNEAQ. This CDR3 spans 16 amino acids. For the CDR3, the DNA is TGTGCCAGCAGCTTAGGGGTAGGGGGTTACCAAGAGACCCAGTACTTC. This translates into CASSLGVGGYQETQYF.

The chain has TRBV20-1 and TRBJ1-6; no definite D call. Trimming stripped 2 bases from V and 0 bases from J, with 8 bases between. CDR3 size: 15 residues. Per germline, CDR1 DFQATT and CDR2 SNEGSKA (reference sequence). The CDR3 reads CSARRVSSYNSPLHF. In nucleotides, the CDR3 is TGCAGTGCTAGACGGGTGAGCTCCTATAATTCACCCCTCCACTTT.

This clonotype occurred a few times. The rearrangement joins TRBV7-2 to TRBJ2-7; D is possibly TRBD1 or TRBD2 (6 bases each). V was shortened by 0 bases and J by 5 bases, with 14 bases between the two germline ends. CDR3 length equals 15 residues. Germline CDR1 SGHTA, CDR2 FQGNSA. The CDR3 nucleotides are TGTGCCAGCAGCTTAGCGTGGGGGGCAACGCACGAGCAGTACTTC. This sequence encodes CASSLAWGATHEQYF.

The rearrangement uses TRBV27 and TRBJ2-3; 9 positions agree with TRBD2. The V gene end was trimmed by 4 bases and the J gene end by 5 bases; junction bases not matched to a gene: 4. Germline V lookup: CDR1 MNHEY, CDR2 SMNVEV (reference sequence). This CDR3 is 14 amino acids long. CDR3 bases: TGTGCCAGCAGTTGGGGACTAGCATTAGATACGCAGTATTTT. It specifies CASSWGLALDTQYF.

This clonotype was counted only a few times. The genes are TRBV4-1 and TRBJ2-2; 7 nucleotides line up with TRBD2. Germline V lookup: CDR1 MGHRA, CDR2 YSYEKL. V trimming: 2 bases; J trimming: 5 bases; junction bases outside the gene matches: 14. The CDR3 runs 18 residues. Here the CDR3 DNA reads TGCGCCAGCAGCCAATATCCTTCGGGGGGAGCAGGGACCGGGGAGCTGTTTTTT. This sequence encodes CASSQYPSGGAGTGELFF.

The gene calls are TRBV29-1 and TRBJ1-1; the D is unclear. V dropped 3 bases and J dropped 1 base, with 6 bases sitting between them. The CDR3 totals 12 residues. Germline assignment: CDR1 SQVTM and CDR2 ANQGSEA. The CDR3 region is CSVDRTNTEAFF. DNA for the CDR3: TGCAGCGTTGACCGGACGAACACTGAAGCTTTCTTT. Using reference TRBV29-1 and TRBJ1-1 for the parts outside the CDR3, the full variable domain is SAVISQKPSRDICQRGTSLTIQCQVDSQVTMMFWYRQQPGQSLTLIATANQGSEATYESGFVIDKFPISRPNLTFSTLTVSNMSPEDSSIYLCSVDRTNTEAFFGQGTRLTVV.

The chain joins TRBV29-1 to TRBJ2-7; TRBD2 agrees at 8 bases. J was trimmed by 3 bases and V by 5 bases; bases with no gene match: 9. The CDR3 is 14 residues long. From germline, CDR1 is SQVTM and CDR2 ANQGSEA. The CDR3 DNA sequence: TGCAGCGTTTCACTTAGCGGGAAGGGCTACGAGCAGTACTTC. It yields the protein CSVSLSGKGYEQYF.

J is TRBJ2-7 and V is TRBV20-1; 7 positions agree with TRBD2. CDR1 DFQATT and CDR2 SNEGSKA come from the germline V gene (reference sequence). CDR3 length equals 13 residues. J lost 3 bases, V lost 5 bases, and 7 bases had no gene match. CDR3 loop: CSADRDYYYEQYF. CDR3 nucleotides: TGCAGTGCTGACCGGGACTACTACTACGAGCAGTACTTC.